This entry lists 8 T cell receptor beta chains sequenced from one sample in a study of T cells in Graves' hyperthyroidism and ophthalmopathy. Template material for amplifying TCR beta CDR3 regions consisted of RNA transcripts. HTBI primers were used for first-round RT-PCR of the TCR CDR3. A single record per CDR3 protein comes from TCRdb applying MiXCR to the multiplex PCR reads. In the table there are about 710,000 distinct CDR3 sequences, 16% of which are singletons. Sample: blood. The receptor source for this set is a man between 18 and 29 years old with Graves' hyperthyroidism.

As concerns this clonotype: A much larger clone differs from this one at a single base, so this may be a read error. As the CDR3 is not closed by the conserved phenylalanine or tryptophan, this likely results from a read error. The chain employs TRBV6-2 or TRBV6-3 and TRBJ2-7, with D possibly matching TRBD1 (6 bases). CDR3 length: 14 amino acids. Trimming shortened V by 8 bases and J by 3 bases, and 17 bases separated the two germline ends. Germline V gives CDR1 MNHEY, CDR2 SVGEGT. The CDR3 region has the DNA TGTGCCAGCTCCTACAGGGTTTTCCGCTACGAGCAGTACCTC. Amino acids: CASSYRVFRYEQYL.

This sequence joins TRBV7-9 and TRBJ2-5; D gene ambiguous. There are 12 residues in the CDR3. V lost 4 bases, J lost 7 bases, and 10 bases lay in between. The germline CDR1 and CDR2 sequences are SEHNR and FQNEAQ (reference sequence). Here the CDR3 DNA reads TGTGCCAGCAGCTCCCCCATTGCGACCCAGTACTTC. Amino acids: CASSSPIATQYF.

The sample holds many counts of this clonotype. The chain employs TRBV15 and TRBJ1-4; D remains ambiguous. V shed 0 bases and J shed 0 bases, with 14 bases lying between them. CDR3 length equals 18 residues. CDR1 LNHNV and CDR2 YYDKDF come from the germline V gene (reference sequence). The CDR3 protein is CATSRDPVRFTTNEKLFF. CDR3 coding DNA: TGTGCCACCAGCAGAGACCCAGTCCGCTTTACAACTAATGAAAAACTGTTTTTT.

This clonotype appeared many times. This chain links TRBV24-1 with TRBJ2-5; TRBD1 is a possible D gene (6 bases). Germline V lookup: CDR1 KGHDR, CDR2 SFDVKD. Between the trimmed V and J ends, which lost 3 bases and 4 bases, there was a span of 14 bases. The CDR3 totals 15 residues. Written as DNA, the CDR3 is TGTGCCACCAGTGATCTTCAGGGGATAGGAGAGACCCAGTACTTC. This encodes CATSDLQGIGETQYF.

The gene calls are TRBV5-1 and TRBJ2-3; D remains ambiguous. CDR1 is SGHRS and CDR2 is YFSETQ in the germline V gene. The CDR3 length is 16 residues. The ends were cut back, 3 bases at V and 0 bases at J, with 14 bases in the middle. DNA of the CDR3: TGCGCCAGCAGCTGGGTTGGAGATACTAGCACAGATACGCAGTATTTT. As protein: CASSWVGDTSTDTQYF. The entire variable domain, with the rest obtained from reference TRBV5-1 and TRBJ2-3, is as follows: KAGVTQTPRYLIKTRGQQVTLSCSPISGHRSVSWYQQTPGQGLQFLFEYFSETQRNKGNFPGRFSGRQFSNSRSEMNVSTLELGDSALYLCASSWVGDTSTDTQYFGPGTRLTVL.

This clonotype was observed many times. J is TRBJ2-2 and V is TRBV18; 12 bases are shared with TRBD2. Per germline, CDR1 KGHSH and CDR2 LQKENI. The CDR3 has 17 amino acids. Trimming cost V 2 bases and J 0 bases; bases outside gene matches: 1. CDR3: CASSPGLAGTNTGELFF. The CDR3, as DNA: TGTGCCAGCTCACCAGGACTAGCGGGAACGAACACCGGGGAGCTGTTTTTT.

V gene TRBV5-1 combines with J gene TRBJ2-1, with 10 bases that match TRBD2. V shed 7 bases, J shed 4 bases, and the junction held 17 bases outside the gene matches. Germline V lookup: CDR1 SGHRS, CDR2 YFSETQ. The CDR3 consists of 18 residues. CDR3: CASGPGLASPGGYNEQFF. The DNA of the CDR3 is TGCGCCAGCGGACCGGGACTAGCGTCCCCGGGGGGGTACAATGAGCAGTTCTTC.

This chain's CDR3 is CASSLPQGIRSPLHF. The DNA for the CDR3 is TGTGCCAGCAGTTTACCCCAGGGGATTCGGTCACCCCTCCACTTT. V is TRBV28 and J is TRBJ1-6; D is possibly TRBD1 (6 bases). Germline lookup yields CDR1 MDHEN and CDR2 SYDVKM. This CDR3 has 15 amino acids. V was cut by 2 bases and J by 10 bases, with 15 bases left in between. The full variable domain, in which reference TRBV28 and TRBJ1-6 provide the parts outside the CDR3, is DVKVTQSSRYLVKRTGEKVFLECVQDMDHENMFWYRQDPGLGLRLIYFSYDVKMKEKGDIPEGYSVSREKKERFSLILESASTNQTSMYLCASSLPQGIRSPLHFGNGTRLTVT.